What follows are 16 T cell receptor beta chains derived from one specimen sequenced in a study of OX40 agonist ivuxolimab in advanced cancers. Libraries were prepared by immunoSEQ multiplex PCR; TCRdb keeps only in-frame clonotypes and omits some of them. Of about 68,000 clones listed, around 83% are singletons. The sequenced sample was CD4+ or CD8+ T cells sorted from blood, obtained in a trial of the OX40 agonist ivuxolimab. The source is an adult with an advanced solid tumor such as melanoma, head and neck, liver or kidney cancer.

The V gene is TRBV12-2, the J gene TRBJ1-5; the table's TRBD1 call for D was not verified on the DNA. TRBV12-2 is reported as a pseudogene. This CDR3 comprises 18 residues. CDR3 in amino acids: CASRLSDELTGDNQPQHF. DNA of the CDR3: TGTGCAAGTCGCTTAAGTGATGAATTGACAGGGGACAATCAGCCCCAGCATTTT.

The chain carries TRBV5-6 and TRBJ1-2; no clear D. The CDR3 is 15 amino acids. CDR1 and CDR2 (germline): SGHDT, YYEEEE. Trimming left V 0 bases short and J 0 bases short, with 9 bases between. CDR3 DNA: TGTGCCAGCAGCTTGGTAGGCGGAGCTAACTATGGCTACACCTTC. As protein: CASSLVGGANYGYTF.

The rearrangement links TRBV18 to TRBJ2-3, with 8 bases lining up with TRBD2. V lost 3 bases, J lost 1 base, and 3 bases stayed unmatched. The CDR3 has 15 amino acids. Looked up from germline, CDR1 is KGHSH and CDR2 is LQKENI. The CDR3 bases are TGTGCCAGCTCACCGGCGGGGGGCCGCACAGATACGCAGTATTTT. Translating gives CASSPAGGRTDTQYF.

The chain couples TRBV7-2 to TRBJ2-2; 7 bases fit TRBD2. The V segment lost 7 bases and the J segment 5 bases; nucleotides outside the gene matches: 7. Germline values: CDR1 SGHTA, CDR2 FQGNSA. The CDR3 sequence is 14 residues long. The CDR3 nucleotides read TGTGCCAGCAAGGCGGGGGTAGATACCGGGGAGCTGTTTTTT. Residues: CASKAGVDTGELFF.

The chain combines TRBV6-5 with TRBJ1-5; tentative D call: TRBD1 (5 bases). V lost 5 bases and J lost 7, with 18 bases in between. The CDR3 extends over 15 amino acids. Germline loops: CDR1 MNHEY, CDR2 SVGAGI. The CDR3 sequence is CASSPTGGIQQPQHF. The CDR3 DNA is TGTGCCAGCAGTCCGACCGGGGGGATCCAGCAGCCCCAGCATTTT.

The CDR3 sequence is CASSYSWQTETQYF. The CDR3 nucleotides read TGTGCCAGCAGTTACTCCTGGCAGACGGAGACCCAGTACTTC. The chain employs TRBV6-5 and TRBJ2-5; D not resolved. Germline values: CDR1 MNHEY, CDR2 SVGAGI. The CDR3 runs 14 residues. The V end lost 0 bases, the J end lost 5 bases, and 10 bases lay between the germline ends.

This chain joins TRBV6-1 and TRBJ1-1; 9 nucleotides agree with TRBD1. V was pared by 4 bases and J by 1 base, with 4 bases of the junction left unmatched. Germline assignment: CDR1 MNHNS and CDR2 SASEGT. The CDR3 is 15 residues long. CDR3 loop: CASSARQGGNTEAFF. The DNA of the CDR3 is TGTGCCAGCAGTGCCAGACAGGGGGGGAACACTGAAGCTTTCTTT.

This clone occurred once. J is TRBJ1-3 and V is TRBV19; D uncertain. Germline V gene sequence: CDR1 LNHDA, CDR2 SQIVND (reference sequence). The V end lost 7 bases, the J end lost 2 bases, and 15 bases lay between the germline ends. This CDR3 region has 15 residues. The CDR3 DNA is TGTGCCAGTACCCGGACGGGGTTAGCTGGAAACACCATATATTTT. This codes for CASTRTGLAGNTIYF.

This clone has a single count. The genes are TRBV5-1 and TRBJ2-1, with D perhaps matching TRBD1 (6 bases). CDR3 size: 13 residues. Looked up from germline, CDR1 is SGHRS and CDR2 is YFSETQ. Trimming cost V 5 bases and J 6 bases, with 12 bases left between them. In DNA form, the CDR3 reads TGCGCCAGCAGTACGGACAGCGGCAATGAGCAGTTCTTC. The encoded protein is CASSTDSGNEQFF.

The rearrangement joins TRBV19 to TRBJ1-1, with a tentative D call TRBD1 (6 bases). The germline V gene has CDR1 LNHDA and CDR2 SQIVND (reference sequence). CDR3 length: 21 amino acids. V lost 6 bases and J lost 2, with 34 bases in between. Here the CDR3 reads CASRPGAGGGLSIKVNTEAFF. CDR3 bases: TGTGCCAGTAGGCCCGGGGCGGGGGGCGGTCTAAGTATTAAGGTCAACACTGAAGCTTTCTTT.

The gene calls are TRBV2 and TRBJ2-2, with D possibly TRBD2 on 5 matching bases. The CDR3 totals 14 residues. Germline V gives CDR1 SNHLY, CDR2 FYNNEI. Trimming stripped 8 bases from V and 3 bases from J, with 13 bases between. This CDR3 reads CASRNSVYTGELFF. DNA for the CDR3: TGTGCCAGCCGGAATAGCGTCTACACCGGGGAGCTGTTTTTT.

The chain links TRBV4-2 to TRBJ1-6; 9 bases agree with TRBD1. Germline CDR1 and CDR2: LGHNA and YNFKEQ. The ends lost 2 bases at V and 7 bases at J; junction bases unmatched: 6. This CDR3 region has 16 residues. CDR3 residues: CASSQSPTGGNSPLHF. CDR3 DNA sequence: TGTGCCAGCAGCCAAAGCCCCACAGGGGGCAATTCACCCCTCCACTTT.

The rearrangement joins TRBV11-2 to TRBJ1-1; D uncertain. Trimming left V 5 bases short and J 4 bases short, with 14 bases between. Germline V gives CDR1 SGHAT, CDR2 FQNNGV. The CDR3 has 14 residues. CDR3 nucleotide sequence: TGTGCCAGCAGCCTAGTGGGGTTGGGCACTGAAGCTTTCTTT. Translation gives CASSLVGLGTEAFF.

This clone occurred once. V is TRBV7-9 and J is TRBJ2-2; no firm D call. CDR1 is SEHNR, CDR2 FQNEAQ, per germline (reference sequence). The CDR3 loop spans 14 amino acids. Trimming took 5 bases from V and 5 from J, leaving 12 bases between them. The CDR3 spells CASSLRDKTGELFF. Written as DNA, the CDR3 is TGTGCCAGCAGCCTGAGAGATAAAACCGGGGAGCTGTTTTTT.

The chain combines TRBV27 with TRBJ2-5; D is possibly TRBD2 (6 bases). CDR3 length equals 15 residues. V dropped 2 bases and J dropped 3 bases, with 13 bases sitting between them. The germline V gene has CDR1 MNHEY and CDR2 SMNVEV (reference sequence). The CDR3 spells CASSLGLAVEETQYF. Here the CDR3 DNA reads TGTGCCAGCAGTTTAGGGTTAGCGGTTGAAGAGACCCAGTACTTC.

V and J are TRBV19 and TRBJ1-1, with a tentative D call TRBD1 (6 bases). Per the germline V gene, CDR1 is LNHDA and CDR2 is SQIVND (reference sequence). The CDR3 runs 15 residues. Trimming removed 0 bases from V and 4 bases from J, with 12 bases in between. The CDR3 bases are TGTGCCAGTAGTATAGATAGGGGAGGGGGCACTGAAGCTTTCTTT. This encodes CASSIDRGGGTEAFF. The variable domain in full, with the rest retrieved from reference TRBV19 and TRBJ1-1, is DGGITQSPKYLFRKEGQNVTLSCEQNLNHDAMYWYRQDPGQGLRLIYYSQIVNDFQKGDIAEGYSVSREKKESFPLTVTSAQKNPTAFYLCASSIDRGGGTEAFFGQGTRLTVV.